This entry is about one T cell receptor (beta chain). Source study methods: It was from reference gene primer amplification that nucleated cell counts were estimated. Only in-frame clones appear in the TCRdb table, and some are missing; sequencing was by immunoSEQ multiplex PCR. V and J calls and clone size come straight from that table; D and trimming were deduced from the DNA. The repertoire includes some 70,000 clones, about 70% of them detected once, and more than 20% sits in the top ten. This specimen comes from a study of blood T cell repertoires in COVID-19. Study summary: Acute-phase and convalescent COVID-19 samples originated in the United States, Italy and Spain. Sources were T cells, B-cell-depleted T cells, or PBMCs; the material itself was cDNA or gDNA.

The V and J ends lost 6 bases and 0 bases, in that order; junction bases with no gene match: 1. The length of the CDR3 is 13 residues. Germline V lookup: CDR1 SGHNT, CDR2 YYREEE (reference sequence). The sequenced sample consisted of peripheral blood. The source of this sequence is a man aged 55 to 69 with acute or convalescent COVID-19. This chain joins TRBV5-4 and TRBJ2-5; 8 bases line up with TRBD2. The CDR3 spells CASKAGDQETQYF. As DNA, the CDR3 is TGTGCCAGCAAAGCGGGGGACCAAGAGACCCAGTACTTC.